This T cell receptor beta chain is drawn from a study of Graves' ophthalmopathy and Graves' hyperthyroidism. Overall study findings and caveats: A 13-signature model separated ophthalmopathy from stable hyperthyroidism, about 90% sensitivity, around 78% specificity. Most expanded thyroid clonotypes above 0.001 frequency also appeared in blood.

Trimming cost V 0 bases and J 8 bases, with 18 bases left between them. The length of the CDR3 is 16 residues. The germline V gene encodes CDR1 SGHKS and CDR2 YYEKEE (reference sequence). This clonotype has ten or more counts. Its antigen is unidentified. Orbital computed tomography and thyroid ultrasound, along with TRAb, serum thyroxine and clinical symptoms, underpinned diagnosis. Investigators amplified TCR beta CDR3 regions from RNA transcripts. HTBI primers were used in a first-round RT-PCR, which preceded a second-round multiplex PCR. Using its own MiXCR run on the multiplex PCR reads, TCRdb lists one record per CDR3 protein. The sample has about 620,000 distinct CDR3 sequences, 20% to 25% seen once; the top ten hold about 6.6%.

The clonotype comes from a woman between 18 and 30 years old with stable Graves' hyperthyroidism. Some clones in this sample may be carry-over from other donors' samples. The sample consisted of peripheral blood. This rearrangement joins TRBV5-5 to TRBJ1-3; D remains ambiguous. The CDR3 DNA reads as TGTGCCAGCAGCTTGGGCCGTCACTCGATTACGGACACCATATATTTT. This encodes CASSLGRHSITDTIYF.